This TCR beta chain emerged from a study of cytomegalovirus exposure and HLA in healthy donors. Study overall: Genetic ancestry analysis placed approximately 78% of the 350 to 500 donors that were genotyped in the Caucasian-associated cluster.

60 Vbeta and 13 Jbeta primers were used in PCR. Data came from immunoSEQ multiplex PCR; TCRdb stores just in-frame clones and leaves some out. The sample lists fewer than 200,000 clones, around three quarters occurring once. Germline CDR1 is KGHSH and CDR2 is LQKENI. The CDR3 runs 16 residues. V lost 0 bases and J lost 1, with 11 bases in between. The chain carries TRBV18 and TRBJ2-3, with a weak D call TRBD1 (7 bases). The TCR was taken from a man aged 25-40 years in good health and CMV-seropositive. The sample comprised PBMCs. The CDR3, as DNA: TGTGCCAGCTCACCACCGCAGGGGGAGGGCACAGATACGCAGTATTTT. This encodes CASSPPQGEGTDTQYF.